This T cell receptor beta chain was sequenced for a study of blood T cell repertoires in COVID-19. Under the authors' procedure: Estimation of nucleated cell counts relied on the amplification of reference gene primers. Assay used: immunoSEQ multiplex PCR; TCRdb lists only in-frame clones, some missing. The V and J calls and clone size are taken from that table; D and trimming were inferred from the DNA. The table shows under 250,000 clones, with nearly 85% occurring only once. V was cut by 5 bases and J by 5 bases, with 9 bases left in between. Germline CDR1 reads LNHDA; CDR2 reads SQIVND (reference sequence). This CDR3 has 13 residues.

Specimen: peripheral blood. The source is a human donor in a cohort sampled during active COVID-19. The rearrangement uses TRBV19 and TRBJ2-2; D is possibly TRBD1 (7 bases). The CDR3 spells CASSPGGTGELFF. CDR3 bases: TGTGCCAGTAGTCCAGGGGGGACCGGGGAGCTGTTTTTT.